This T cell receptor beta chain was recorded in a study of regulatory T cells in long-lasting Graves disease (TCRdb year 2021). For the study in its entirety: Persistent Graves' disease was defined as persistently positive TSH receptor autoantibodies together with antithyroid drug treatment for over 5 years. This study used TCR sequencing and RNA sequencing of peripheral blood to compare persistent Graves' disease patients against newly diagnosed Graves' disease patients. The study was registered as a clinical trial and conducted in China. A total of about 35 samples underwent TCR sequencing: around 13 from persistent and around 20 from newly diagnosed Graves' disease patients. Persistent Graves' disease patients in the clinical cohort had taken antithyroid drugs for 9 to 11 years on average. General study outcomes and caveats: Persistent patients shared more public clonotypes among themselves (over 2,500) than newly diagnosed patients did (more than 950). Only the TCR beta chain was sequenced and analyzed. The authors acknowledged the small sample size as a limitation that may reduce accuracy. Compared with newly diagnosed patients, persistent Graves' disease patients had lower TCR Shannon entropy and fewer highly expanded clones, which suggests clonal expansion. Peripheral blood alone was examined, since thyroid tissue, which constituted the primary lesion, could not be accessed. Preferential use of TRBV28, TRBJ1-2 and TRBJ2-5 was observed in persistent disease, whereas TRBV20-1 and TRBJ2-1 were favored in newly diagnosed disease.

Libraries were built with multiplex PCR. The data were produced on an Illumina HiSeq 4000. To build TCR beta libraries, CDR3 regions were amplified by Arm-PCR using iRepertoire HTBI primers. Before sequencing, the PCR products underwent gel purification. The study's processing was this. Gene usage analysis of CDR3 amino acid clonotypes used the 62 TRBV and fewer than 15 TRBJ segments found across samples. Filtered high-quality paired reads were merged into contigs using COPE and FqMerger. BLAST was used to align contigs to the IMGT TRBV, TRBD and TRBJ reference genes, and CDR3 was defined following IMGT. Any clonotype with a frequency above 0.1% was counted as a highly expanded clone. Shannon entropy was used to measure repertoire diversity, and the Gini coefficient was used to measure V-J evenness. Clonotypes shared by more than one individual were considered public. The raw public data were reprocessed by TCRdb itself: fastp quality trimming at Q25, MiXCR clonotype calling, in-frame beta chains only. Rows merge per CDR3 protein into single entries with the most common DNA and genes. TCRdb, rather than the study authors, made the V and J calls. This sample gives 600,000 to 800,000 distinct CDR3 sequences in total; 25% to 35% of them show up just once. The leading ten clones occupy roughly 41% of the sample.

This specimen's time point label, interpreted: persistent/refractory GD, antithyroid drugs over 5 years with positive TRAb. For both TCR sequencing and RNA sequencing, RNA was extracted from PBMCs using TRIzol. Graves' disease was diagnosed according to American Thyroid Association guidelines. The patients came from an endocrinology department in Xi'an, China. Each patient gave approximately 9.7 milliliters of peripheral blood, collected in an EDTA anticoagulant tube. Ficoll Paque Plus density gradient separation was used to isolate PBMCs, and no further T cell sorting was performed. An Agilent 2100 Bioanalyzer and agarose gel were used to check RNA quality, and a NanoDrop 2000 was used to measure RNA concentration. The germline V gene (reference sequence) specifies DFQATT as CDR1 and SNEGSKA as CDR2. Taken from cysteine to phenylalanine, the CDR3 has 15 residues. The only DNA kept is the CDR3, 45 bases in frame from the first base. V is reduced by 4 bases and J by 1 base, leaving a spacing of 14 bases between them.

This clonotype was detected many times. This receptor's antigen is unknown. The input lacks base qualities; no much larger clone sits a single base away. Rearrangement joined TRBV20-1 to TRBJ1-5; D gene: possibly TRBD1, on 6 matching bases. This sequence was found in a female donor with Graves disease. This specimen was peripheral blood mononuclear cells (PBMCs), taken when the disease was refractory, from a patient treated with antithyroid drugs. DNA sequence: TGCAGTGCTATGCCCCTCGACAGGAGCAATCAGCCCCAGCATTTT. Its amino acids are CSAMPLDRSNQPQHF.